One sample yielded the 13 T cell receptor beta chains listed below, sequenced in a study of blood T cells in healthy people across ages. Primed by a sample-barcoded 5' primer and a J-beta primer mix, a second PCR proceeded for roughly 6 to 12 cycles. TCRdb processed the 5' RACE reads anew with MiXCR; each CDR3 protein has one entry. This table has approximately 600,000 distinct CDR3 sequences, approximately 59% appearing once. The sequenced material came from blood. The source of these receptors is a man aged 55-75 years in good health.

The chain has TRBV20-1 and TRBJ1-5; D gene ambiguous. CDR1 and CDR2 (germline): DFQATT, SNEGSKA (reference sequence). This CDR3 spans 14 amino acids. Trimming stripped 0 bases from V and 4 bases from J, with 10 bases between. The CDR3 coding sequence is TGCAGTGCTAGAGACAGTCGGGGTAATCAGCCCCAGCATTTT. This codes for CSARDSRGNQPQHF.

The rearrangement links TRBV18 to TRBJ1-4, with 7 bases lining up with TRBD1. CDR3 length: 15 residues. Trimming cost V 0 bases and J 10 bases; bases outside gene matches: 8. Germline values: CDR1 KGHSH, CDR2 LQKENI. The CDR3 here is CASSPPQGVFGKLFF. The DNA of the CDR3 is TGTGCCAGCTCACCACCCCAGGGGGTATTTGGAAAACTGTTTTTT.

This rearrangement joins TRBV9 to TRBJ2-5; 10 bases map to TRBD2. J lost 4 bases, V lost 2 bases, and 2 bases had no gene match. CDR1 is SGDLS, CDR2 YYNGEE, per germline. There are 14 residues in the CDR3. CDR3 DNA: TGTGCCAGCAGCGTCACTAGCGGGGCAGAGACCCAGTACTTC. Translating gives CASSVTSGAETQYF.

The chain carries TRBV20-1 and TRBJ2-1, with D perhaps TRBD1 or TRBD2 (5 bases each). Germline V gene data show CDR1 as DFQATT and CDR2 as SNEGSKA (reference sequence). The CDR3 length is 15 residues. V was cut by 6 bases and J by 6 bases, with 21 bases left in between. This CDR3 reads CSAIDGSLGPNEQFF. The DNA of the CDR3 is TGCAGTGCGATAGATGGGAGCCTGGGGCCCAATGAGCAGTTCTTC.

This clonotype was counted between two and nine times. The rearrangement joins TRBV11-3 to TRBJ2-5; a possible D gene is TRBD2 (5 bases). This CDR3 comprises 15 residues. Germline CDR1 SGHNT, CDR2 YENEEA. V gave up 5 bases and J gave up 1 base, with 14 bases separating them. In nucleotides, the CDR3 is TGTGCCAGCAGCCCGTCTGCCGGGATCCAAGAGACCCAGTACTTC. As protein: CASSPSAGIQETQYF.

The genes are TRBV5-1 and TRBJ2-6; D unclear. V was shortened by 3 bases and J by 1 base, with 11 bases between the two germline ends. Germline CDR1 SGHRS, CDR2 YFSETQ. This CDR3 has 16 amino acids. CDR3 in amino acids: CASSSGSYSGANVLTF. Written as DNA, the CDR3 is TGCGCCAGCAGCTCCGGGTCCTATTCTGGGGCCAACGTCCTGACTTTC.

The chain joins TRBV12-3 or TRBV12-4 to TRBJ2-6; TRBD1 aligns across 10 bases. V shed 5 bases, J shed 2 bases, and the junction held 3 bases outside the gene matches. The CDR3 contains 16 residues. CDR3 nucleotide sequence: TGTGCCAGCAGTAGACAGGGGGCAGCTGGGGCCAACGTCCTGACTTTC. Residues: CASSRQGAAGANVLTF.

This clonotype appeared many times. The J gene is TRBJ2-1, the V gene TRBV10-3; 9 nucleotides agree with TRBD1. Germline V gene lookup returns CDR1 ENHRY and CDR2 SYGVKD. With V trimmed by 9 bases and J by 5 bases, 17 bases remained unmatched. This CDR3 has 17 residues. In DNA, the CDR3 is TGTGCCATAGGGGCCGGGACAGGGAGTGTTGGGCACAATGAGCAGTTCTTC. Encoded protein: CAIGAGTGSVGHNEQFF.

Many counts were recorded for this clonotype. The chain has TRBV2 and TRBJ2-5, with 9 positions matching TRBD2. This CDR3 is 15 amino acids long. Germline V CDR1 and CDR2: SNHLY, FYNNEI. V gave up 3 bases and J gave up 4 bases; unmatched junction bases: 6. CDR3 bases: TGTGCCAGCAGTGAGGCCCCGGGACTAGCAGAGACCCAGTACTTC. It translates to CASSEAPGLAETQYF.

The CDR3 DNA follows: TGTGCCAGCAGTGTACAACAGGGTGCCGGGGAGCTGTTTTTT. This gives the protein CASSVQQGAGELFF. The J gene is TRBJ2-2, the V gene TRBV12-3 or TRBV12-4; D may be TRBD1 (6 bases). The CDR3 runs 14 residues. Trimming removed 5 bases from V and 6 bases from J, with 13 bases in between.

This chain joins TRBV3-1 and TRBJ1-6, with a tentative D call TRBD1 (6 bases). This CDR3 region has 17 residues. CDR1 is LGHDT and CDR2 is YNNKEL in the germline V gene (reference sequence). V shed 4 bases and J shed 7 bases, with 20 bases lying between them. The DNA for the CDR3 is TGTGCCAGCAGCCCTTTGCGGGGGGCCTCAAGGAATTCACCCCTCCACTTT. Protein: CASSPLRGASRNSPLHF.

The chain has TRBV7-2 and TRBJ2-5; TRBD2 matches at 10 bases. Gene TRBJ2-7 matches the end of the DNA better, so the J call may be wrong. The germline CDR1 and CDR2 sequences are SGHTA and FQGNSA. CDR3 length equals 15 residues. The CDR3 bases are TGTGCCAGCGGCCTACATGGACTAGCGGACTACGAGCAGTACTTC. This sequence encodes CASGLHGLADYEQYF.

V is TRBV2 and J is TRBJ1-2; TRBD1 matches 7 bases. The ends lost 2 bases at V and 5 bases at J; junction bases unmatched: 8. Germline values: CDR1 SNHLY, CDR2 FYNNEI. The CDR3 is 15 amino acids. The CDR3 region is CASSERQGSAYGYTF. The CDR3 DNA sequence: TGTGCCAGCAGTGAAAGACAGGGATCTGCTTATGGCTACACCTTC.